This T cell receptor beta chain was captured in a study of cytomegalovirus exposure and HLA in healthy donors. Study-wide context: In an early release, HLA-typed donors contributed roughly 85 million unique TCR sequences. Regarding the study as a whole: A later analysis reportedly found fewer N-insertions in an Asian-associated ancestry cluster than the approximately 700-donor mean. Rare TCR sequences dominated, though some public TCRs recurred in many donors.

Trimming took 1 base from V and 4 from J, leaving 8 bases between them. The CDR3 is 15 amino acids. Germline CDR1 and CDR2: MNHEY and SMNVEV (reference sequence). A note on this clone: The antigen remains unidentified.

The PCR used 60 Vbeta and 13 Jbeta primers. This table comes from immunoSEQ multiplex PCR, and its TCRdb copy is limited to in-frame clones, with some not included. The sample lists 150,000 or so clones, about 70% occurring once. V gene TRBV27 combines with J gene TRBJ2-6; D might be TRBD1 (6 bases). The receptor comes from a male donor in good health and CMV-seronegative. Material for sequencing was PBMCs. CDR3 DNA sequence: TGTGCCAGCAGTTTATGGACAGCCGGGGCCAACGTCCTGACTTTC. It is translated as CASSLWTAGANVLTF.